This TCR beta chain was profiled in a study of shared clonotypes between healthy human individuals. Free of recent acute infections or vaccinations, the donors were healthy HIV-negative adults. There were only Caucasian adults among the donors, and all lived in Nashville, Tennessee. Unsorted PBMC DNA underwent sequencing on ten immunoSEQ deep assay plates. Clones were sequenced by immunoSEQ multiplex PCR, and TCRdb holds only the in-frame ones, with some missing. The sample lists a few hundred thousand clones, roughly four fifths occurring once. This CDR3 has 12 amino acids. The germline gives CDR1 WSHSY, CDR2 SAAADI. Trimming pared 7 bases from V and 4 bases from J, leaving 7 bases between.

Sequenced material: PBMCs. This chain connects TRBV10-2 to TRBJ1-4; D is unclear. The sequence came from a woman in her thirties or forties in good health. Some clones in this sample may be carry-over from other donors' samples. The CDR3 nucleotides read TGCGCCAGCACCGGAGGTAATGAAAAACTGTTTTTT. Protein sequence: CASTGGNEKLFF.